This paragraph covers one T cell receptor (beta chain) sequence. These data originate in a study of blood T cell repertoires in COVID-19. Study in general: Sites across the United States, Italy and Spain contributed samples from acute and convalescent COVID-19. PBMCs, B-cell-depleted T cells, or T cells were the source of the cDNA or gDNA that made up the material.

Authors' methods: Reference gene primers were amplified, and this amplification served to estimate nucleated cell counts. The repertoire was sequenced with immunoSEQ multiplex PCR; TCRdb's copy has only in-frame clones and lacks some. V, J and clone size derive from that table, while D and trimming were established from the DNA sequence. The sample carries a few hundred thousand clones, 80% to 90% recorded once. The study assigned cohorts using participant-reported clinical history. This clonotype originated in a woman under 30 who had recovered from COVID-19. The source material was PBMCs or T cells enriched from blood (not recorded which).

The CDR3 DNA reads TGTGCCAGCTCCCTGGGCGGACATGCCGACGAGCAGTACTTC. As protein: CASSLGGHADEQYF. The chain carries TRBV18 and TRBJ2-7; D might be TRBD1 (5 bases). The ends were cut back, 6 bases at V and 5 bases at J, with 17 bases in the middle. CDR1 KGHSH and CDR2 LQKENI come from the germline V gene. The CDR3 is 14 amino acids. Full variable domain (rest looked up from reference TRBV18 and TRBJ2-7): NAGVMQNPRHLVRRRGQEARLRCSPMKGHSHVYWYRQLPEEGLKFMVYLQKENIIDESGMPKERFSAEFPKEGPSILRIQQVVRGDSAAYFCASSLGGHADEQYFGPGTRLTVT.